The rows below give T cell receptor beta chains drawn from one sample of a study of TIL therapy for anti-PD-1-resistant metastatic lung cancer. Produced via immunoSEQ multiplex PCR; TCRdb's table is partial and in-frame only. The sample consists of around 100,000 clones, 50% to 70% of them appearing once. The sequencing used tumor tissue, collected at baseline. The receptors were sampled from a person aged 25 to 80 with non-small cell lung cancer. Each CDR3 is given without its conserved first and last residue. Expanded clones are given a class, and other clones once, few, many or no size at all.

j_call clone_size v_call cdr3_length cdr3_aa
TRBJ2-2 - TRBV19 14 ASSIGRGSGTGELF
TRBJ2-1 - TRBV7-2 12 ASSPRQGRNEQF
TRBJ2-5 few TRBV19 9 ASSLRETQY
TRBJ1-2 once TRBV14 11 ASSHWTRDGYT
TRBJ2-7 - TRBV7-8 10 AAGGGIYEQY
TRBJ2-7 - TRBV29-1 11 SATRQGAGEQY
TRBJ2-1 - TRBV5-4 13 ASSLRQSSYNEQF
TRBJ1-2 - TRBV28 10 ASSPSPRGYT
TRBJ1-4 - TRBV19 14 ASQYRRGSSNEKLF
TRBJ2-1 - TRBV5-1 13 ASSDPSGAYNEQF
TRBJ1-1 - TRBV6-5 13 ASTNGGPGNTEAF
TRBJ1-1 few TRBV6-4 11 ASSDGENTEAF
TRBJ2-7 - TRBV30 9 AGSGSGEQY
TRBJ2-7 - TRBV7-2 13 ASSQSGLAGVEQY
TRBJ2-7 - TRBV5-4 14 ASRKGPDRGINEQY
TRBJ2-3 - TRBV29-1 12 SVEGHLSTDTQY
TRBJ2-1 - TRBV5-1 13 ASSSLAGQVNEQF
TRBJ2-1 few TRBV6-1 14 ASSVIAGGPSDEQF
TRBJ1-2 - TRBV6-5 13 ASRQGVGTLYGYT
TRBJ2-7 - TRBV27 14 ASSLSFRVSGVEQY
TRBJ1-2 - TRBV5-4 14 ASSPYSTGGSYGYT
TRBJ2-1 - TRBV14 12 ASSQGYSYNEQF
TRBJ1-3 - TRBV5-4 13 ASSPETYSGNTIY
TRBJ2-1 - TRBV4-3 14 ASSQFGQGRINEQF
TRBJ2-5 once TRBV28 10 ASSLMGETQY
TRBJ2-2 - TRBV18 13 ASSPGHANTGELF
TRBJ2-3 - TRBV10-3 16 AISGGGLVNSGTDTQY
TRBJ2-7 - TRBV5-1 10 ASSFGAYEQY
TRBJ2-3 - TRBV6-5 13 ASSSAGGGTDTQY
TRBJ2-7 - TRBV6-5 13 ASSPFSGWAYEQY
TRBJ2-1 few TRBV3-1/TRBV3-2 10 ASSHLAGGEF
TRBJ1-2 once TRBV7-2 12 ASSAAGWDYGYT
TRBJ2-1 - TRBV19 13 ASSIQGVGYNEQF
TRBJ1-5 - TRBV4-1 16 ASSNPAVQGEAGQPQH
TRBJ2-7 - TRBV7-2 13 ASSLTGTGIYEQY
TRBJ1-2 once TRBV29-1 16 SVPSGTGGLPSNYGYT
TRBJ2-7 few TRBV18 13 ASSPREQEYYEQY
TRBJ1-1 once TRBV28 10 ASTRGTAAAF
TRBJ2-3 few TRBV4-1 14 ASSQWGAANTDTQY
TRBJ1-6 - TRBV19 12 ASSETAVIFPLH
TRBJ2-1 - TRBV6-1 13 ASSESGVGGGEQF
TRBJ2-3 - TRBV9 13 ASSAQGYHTDTQY
TRBJ1-5 - TRBV27 12 ASSFLGNNQPQH
TRBJ2-7 - TRBV30 12 AWGFDRGAYEQY
TRBJ2-1 - TRBV5-1 14 ASSPDIVGVYNEQF
TRBJ1-4 few TRBV5-1 16 ASSLDPGRGGTNEKLF
TRBJ2-1 - TRBV12-5 12 ASGWDTNYNEQF
TRBJ1-5 - TRBV18 12 ASSPSHSNQPQH
TRBJ2-3 - TRBV2 9 ASSTGDTQY
TRBJ2-2 - TRBV12-3/TRBV12-4 9 ASSFREELF